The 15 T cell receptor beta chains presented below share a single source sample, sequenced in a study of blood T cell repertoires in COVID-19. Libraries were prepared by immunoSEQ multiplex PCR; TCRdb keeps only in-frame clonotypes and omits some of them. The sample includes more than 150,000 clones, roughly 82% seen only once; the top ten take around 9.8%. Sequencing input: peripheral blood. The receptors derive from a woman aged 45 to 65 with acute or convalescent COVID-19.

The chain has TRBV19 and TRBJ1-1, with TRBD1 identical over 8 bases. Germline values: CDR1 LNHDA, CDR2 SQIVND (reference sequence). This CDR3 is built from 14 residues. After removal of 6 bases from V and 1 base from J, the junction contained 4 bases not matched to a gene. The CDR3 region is CASRETGANTEAFF. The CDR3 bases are TGTGCCAGTAGGGAGACAGGGGCGAACACTGAAGCTTTCTTT.

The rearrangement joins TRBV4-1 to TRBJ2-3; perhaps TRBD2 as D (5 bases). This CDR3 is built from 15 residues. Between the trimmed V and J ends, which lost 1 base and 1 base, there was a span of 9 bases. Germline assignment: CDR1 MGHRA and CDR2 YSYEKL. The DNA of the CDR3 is TGCGCCAGCAGCCAAGCGGGGTTGGGCACAGATACGCAGTATTTT. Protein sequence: CASSQAGLGTDTQYF.

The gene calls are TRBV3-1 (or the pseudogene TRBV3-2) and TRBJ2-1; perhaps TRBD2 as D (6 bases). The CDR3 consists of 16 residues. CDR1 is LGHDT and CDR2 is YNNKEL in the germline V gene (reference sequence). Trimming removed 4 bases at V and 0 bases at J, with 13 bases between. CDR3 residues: CASSPPRSGSYNEQFF. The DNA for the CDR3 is TGTGCCAGCAGCCCTCCGCGTAGCGGCTCCTACAATGAGCAGTTCTTC.

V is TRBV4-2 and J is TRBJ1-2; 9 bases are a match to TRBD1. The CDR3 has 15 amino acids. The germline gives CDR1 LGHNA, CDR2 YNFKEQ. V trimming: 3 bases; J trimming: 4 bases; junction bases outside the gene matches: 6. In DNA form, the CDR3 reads TGTGCCAGCAGCCAGCCGGGACAGGGTGGCTATGGCTACACCTTC. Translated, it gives CASSQPGQGGYGYTF.

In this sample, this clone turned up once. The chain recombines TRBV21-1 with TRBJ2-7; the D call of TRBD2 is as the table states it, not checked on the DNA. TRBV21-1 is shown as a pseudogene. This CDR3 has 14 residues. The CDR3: CASSDGTSDYEQYF. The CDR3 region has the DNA TGTGCCAGCAGCGATGGGACTAGCGACTACGAGCAGTACTTC.

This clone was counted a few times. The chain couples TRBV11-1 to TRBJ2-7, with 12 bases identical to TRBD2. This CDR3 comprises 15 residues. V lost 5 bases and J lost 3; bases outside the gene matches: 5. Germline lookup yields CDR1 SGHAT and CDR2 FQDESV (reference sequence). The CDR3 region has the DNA TGTGCCAGCAGCCTGCGGGGACTAGCGGGCTACGAGCAGTACTTC. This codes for CASSLRGLAGYEQYF. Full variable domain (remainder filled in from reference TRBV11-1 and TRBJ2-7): EAEVAQSPRYKITEKSQAVAFWCDPISGHATLYWYRQILGQGPELLVQFQDESVVDDSQLPKDRFSAERLKGVDSTLKIQPAELGDSAMYLCASSLRGLAGYEQYFGPGTRLTVT.

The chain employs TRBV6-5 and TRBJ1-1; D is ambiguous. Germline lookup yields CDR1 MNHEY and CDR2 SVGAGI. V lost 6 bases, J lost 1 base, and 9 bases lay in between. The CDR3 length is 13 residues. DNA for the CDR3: TGTGCCAGCAGGGTAACAGAGAACACTGAAGCTTTCTTT. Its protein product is CASRVTENTEAFF.

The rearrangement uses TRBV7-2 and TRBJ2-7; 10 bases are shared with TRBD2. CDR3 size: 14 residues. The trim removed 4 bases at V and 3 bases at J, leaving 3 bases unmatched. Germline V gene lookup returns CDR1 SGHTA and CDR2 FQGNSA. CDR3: CASSSSSGSYEQYF. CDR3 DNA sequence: TGTGCCAGCAGCTCCTCTAGCGGGAGCTACGAGCAGTACTTC.

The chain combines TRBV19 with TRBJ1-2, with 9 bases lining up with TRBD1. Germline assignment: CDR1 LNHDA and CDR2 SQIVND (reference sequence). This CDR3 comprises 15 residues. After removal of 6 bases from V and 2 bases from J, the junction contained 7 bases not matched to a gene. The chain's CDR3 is CASSPGTGRNYGYTF. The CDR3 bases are TGTGCCAGTAGCCCCGGGACAGGGAGGAACTATGGCTACACCTTC.

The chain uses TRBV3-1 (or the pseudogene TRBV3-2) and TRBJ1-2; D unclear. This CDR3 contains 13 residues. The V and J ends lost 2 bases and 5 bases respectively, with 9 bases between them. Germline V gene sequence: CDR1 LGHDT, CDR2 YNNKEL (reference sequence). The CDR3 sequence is CASSQIGRYGYTF. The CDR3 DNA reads TGTGCCAGCAGCCAAATTGGGAGGTATGGCTACACCTTC.

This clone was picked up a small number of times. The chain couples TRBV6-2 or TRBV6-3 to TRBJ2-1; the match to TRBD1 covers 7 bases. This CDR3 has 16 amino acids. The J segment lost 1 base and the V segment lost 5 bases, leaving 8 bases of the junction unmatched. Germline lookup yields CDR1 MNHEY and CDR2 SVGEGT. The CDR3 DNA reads TGTGCCAGCAGTCGATTCCGGGGACAGTCCTACAATGAGCAGTTCTTC. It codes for CASSRFRGQSYNEQFF.

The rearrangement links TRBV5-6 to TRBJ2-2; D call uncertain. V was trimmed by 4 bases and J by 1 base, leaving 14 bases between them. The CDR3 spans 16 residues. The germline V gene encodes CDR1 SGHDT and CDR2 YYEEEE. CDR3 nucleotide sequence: TGTGCCAGCAGCCTACTGTCACTACAGAACACCGGGGAGCTGTTTTTT. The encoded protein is CASSLLSLQNTGELFF.

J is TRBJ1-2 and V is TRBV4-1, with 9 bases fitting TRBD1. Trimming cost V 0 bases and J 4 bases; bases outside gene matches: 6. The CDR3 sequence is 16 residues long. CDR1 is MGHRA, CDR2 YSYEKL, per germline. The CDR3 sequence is CASSQEWGQGGYGYTF. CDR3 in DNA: TGCGCCAGCAGCCAAGAGTGGGGACAGGGAGGCTATGGCTACACCTTC.

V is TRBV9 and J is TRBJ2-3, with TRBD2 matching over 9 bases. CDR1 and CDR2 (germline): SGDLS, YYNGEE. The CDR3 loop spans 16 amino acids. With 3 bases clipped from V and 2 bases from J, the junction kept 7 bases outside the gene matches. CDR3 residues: CASSEGRLAVTDTQYF. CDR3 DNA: TGTGCCAGCAGCGAGGGTCGACTAGCGGTCACAGATACGCAGTATTTT. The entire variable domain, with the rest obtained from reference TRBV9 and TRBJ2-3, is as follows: DSGVTQTPKHLITATGQRVTLRCSPRSGDLSVYWYQQSLDQGLQFLIQYYNGEERAKGNILERFSAQQFPDLHSELNLSSLELGDSALYFCASSEGRLAVTDTQYFGPGTRLTVL.

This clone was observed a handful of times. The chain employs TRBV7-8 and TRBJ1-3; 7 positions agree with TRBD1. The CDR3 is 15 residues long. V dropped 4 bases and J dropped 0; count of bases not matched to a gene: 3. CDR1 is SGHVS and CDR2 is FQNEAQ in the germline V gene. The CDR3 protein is CASSSSGGSGNTIYF. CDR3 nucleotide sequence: TGTGCCAGCAGCTCATCAGGGGGCTCTGGAAACACCATATATTTT.